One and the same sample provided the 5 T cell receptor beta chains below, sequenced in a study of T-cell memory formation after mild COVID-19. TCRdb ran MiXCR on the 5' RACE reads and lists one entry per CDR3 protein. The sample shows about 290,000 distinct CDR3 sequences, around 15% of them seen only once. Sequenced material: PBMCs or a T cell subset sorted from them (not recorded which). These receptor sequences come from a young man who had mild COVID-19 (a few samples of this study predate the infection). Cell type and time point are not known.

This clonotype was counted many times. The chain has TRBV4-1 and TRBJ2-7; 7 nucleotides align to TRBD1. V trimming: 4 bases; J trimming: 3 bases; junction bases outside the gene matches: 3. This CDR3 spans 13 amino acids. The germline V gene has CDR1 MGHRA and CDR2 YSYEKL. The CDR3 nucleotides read TGCGCCAGCAGCCCTTGGGACAGCTACGAGCAGTACTTC. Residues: CASSPWDSYEQYF.

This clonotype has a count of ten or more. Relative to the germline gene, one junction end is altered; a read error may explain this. Here the CDR3 reads CASSSQGNYGYTF. The CDR3 DNA reads as TGTGCCAGCAGTTCACAGGGGAACTATGGCTACACCTTC. The J gene is TRBJ1-2, the V gene TRBV5-1; 7 bases are shared with TRBD1. Germline-derived CDR1 and CDR2 are SGHRS and YFSETQ. This CDR3 spans 13 amino acids.

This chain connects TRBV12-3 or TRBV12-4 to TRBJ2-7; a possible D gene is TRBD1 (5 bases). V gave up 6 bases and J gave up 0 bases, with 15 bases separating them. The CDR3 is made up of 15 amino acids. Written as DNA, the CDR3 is TGTGCCAGCAGCCTAACAGGTTCCGGCTCCTACGAGCAGTACGTC. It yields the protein CASSLTGSGSYEQYV.

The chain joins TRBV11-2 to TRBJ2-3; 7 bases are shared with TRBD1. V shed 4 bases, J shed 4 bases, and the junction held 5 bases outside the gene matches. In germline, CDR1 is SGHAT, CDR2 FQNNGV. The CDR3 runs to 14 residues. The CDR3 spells CASSSRQGPDTQYF. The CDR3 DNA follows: TGTGCCAGCAGCTCCCGACAGGGTCCAGATACGCAGTATTTT.

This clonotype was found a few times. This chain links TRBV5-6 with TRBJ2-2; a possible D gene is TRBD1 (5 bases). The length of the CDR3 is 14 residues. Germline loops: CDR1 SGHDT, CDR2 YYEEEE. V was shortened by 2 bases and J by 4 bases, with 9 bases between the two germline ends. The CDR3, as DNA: TGTGCCAGCAGCTTATTTCAGGGCACCGGGGAGCTGTTTTTT. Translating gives CASSLFQGTGELFF.